Listed here is a single T cell receptor (beta chain). The sample originates from a study of T cells after yellow fever vaccination. Study in general: Any fraction with a low cell number was prepared using SMART-Seq v4 Ultra Low Input.

Trimming cost V 7 bases and J 5 bases, with 20 bases left between them. There are 15 residues in the CDR3. The germline CDR1 and CDR2 sequences are SGHTA and FQGNSA. TCRdb re-called the 5' RACE reads through MiXCR, storing one row per CDR3 protein. The sample lists about 580,000 distinct CDR3 sequences, less than 20% occurring once. The gene calls are TRBV7-2 and TRBJ2-5; the D is unclear. The clonotype was recovered from a man aged 18 to 29 who received the YFV17D yellow fever vaccine. Sequences were derived from PBMCs, sampled 5 days after the first yellow fever vaccination. The CDR3, as DNA: TGTGCCAGCACCCGACGAGGTCAAACGAGGGAGACCCAGTACTTC. Protein: CASTRRGQTRETQYF. The full variable domain, in which reference TRBV7-2 and TRBJ2-5 provide the parts outside the CDR3, is GAGVSQSPSNKVTEKGKDVELRCDPISGHTALYWYRQSLGQGLEFLIYFQGNSAPDKSGLPSDRFSAERTGGSVSTLTIQRTQQEDSAVYLCASTRRGQTRETQYFGPGTRLLVL.